This T cell receptor beta chain was captured in a study of tissue T cells after allogeneic stem cell transplantation. Measured with immunoSEQ multiplex PCR; TCRdb has only the in-frame clones, and not every one. The sample shows fewer than 30,000 clones, around 67% of them seen only once. The CDR3 consists of 13 residues. Germline trimming cut 0 bases from V and 11 bases from J; bases unmatched to any gene: 5. The germline V gene has CDR1 SGHRS and CDR2 YFSETQ. For this clone: Its antigen is unidentified.

Broader study findings: Tissue-detected TCR repertoire was only partly captured by blood and spleen T cells. This small cohort was clinically heterogeneous, and sampling depth was a limitation.

This specimen consisted of tissue from the ileum, obtained at autopsy. This receptor was obtained from a female donor at least 60 years old with lung cancer. The chain carries TRBV5-1 and TRBJ1-1; 9 bases line up with TRBD1. The CDR3 sequence is CASSLGWGQGAFF. The CDR3 DNA reads as TGCGCCAGCAGCTTGGGCTGGGGACAGGGCGCTTTCTTT.